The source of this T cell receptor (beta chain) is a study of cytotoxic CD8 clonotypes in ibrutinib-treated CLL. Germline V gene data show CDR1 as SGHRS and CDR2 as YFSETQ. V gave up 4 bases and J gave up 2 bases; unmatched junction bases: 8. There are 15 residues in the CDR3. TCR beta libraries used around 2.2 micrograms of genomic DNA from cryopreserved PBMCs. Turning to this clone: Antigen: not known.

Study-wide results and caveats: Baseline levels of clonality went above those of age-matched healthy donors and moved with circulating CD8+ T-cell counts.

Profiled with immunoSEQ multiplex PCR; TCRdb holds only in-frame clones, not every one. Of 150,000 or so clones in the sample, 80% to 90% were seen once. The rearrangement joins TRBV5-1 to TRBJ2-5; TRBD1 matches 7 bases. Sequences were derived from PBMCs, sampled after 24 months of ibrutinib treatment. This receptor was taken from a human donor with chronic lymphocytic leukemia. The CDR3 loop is CASSNLGTEQETQYF. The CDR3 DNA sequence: TGCGCCAGCAGCAACCTAGGGACAGAGCAAGAGACCCAGTACTTC.